These 28 T cell receptor beta chains came from one sample sequenced in a study of read filtering for tumor transcriptome and immune sequencing. From 400 to 450 ng of RNA, a library with molecular barcoded alpha/delta and beta/gamma adaptors was made. One entry per CDR3 protein results from TCRdb running MiXCR on the reads. The data show roughly 130,000 distinct CDR3 sequences, over 10% seen once. The sample taken for sequencing was a population of CD138-negative cells sorted from bone marrow. These receptors all come from a donor at least 40 years old with multiple myeloma.

The rearrangement links TRBV6-1 to TRBJ2-5; D not resolved. Germline CDR1 is MNHNS and CDR2 is SASEGT. The CDR3 is made up of 17 amino acids. V dropped 6 bases and J dropped 5 bases, with 25 bases sitting between them. DNA for the CDR3: TGTGCCAGCAGGGCGAGAACGTCAACGGGTATCGGGGAGACCCAGTACTTC. Amino acids: CASRARTSTGIGETQYF.

This clonotype occurred many times. The chain carries TRBV20-1 and TRBJ2-3; D possibly corresponds to TRBD2 (6 bases). The CDR3 spans 15 residues. With 0 bases removed from V and 5 bases from J, the gap between germline ends came to 15 bases. Germline lookup yields CDR1 DFQATT and CDR2 SNEGSKA (reference sequence). As DNA, the CDR3 is TGCAGTGCTAGAGATTATCTAGTGGGAGGAGATACGCAGTATTTT. As protein: CSARDYLVGGDTQYF.

The rearrangement links TRBV7-2 to TRBJ2-7; D is unclear. CDR3 size: 13 residues. V shed 2 bases and J shed 3 bases, with 8 bases lying between them. In germline, CDR1 is SGHTA, CDR2 FQGNSA. Here the CDR3 reads CASSLSKDYEQYF. The CDR3 DNA follows: TGTGCCAGCAGCTTATCGAAGGACTACGAGCAGTACTTC.

Notes on this clonotype: This may come from a read error, since a much larger clone is one base off. The rearrangement joins TRBV5-1 to TRBJ2-5, with TRBD2 identical over 7 bases. Germline CDR1 reads SGHRS; CDR2 reads YFSETQ. This CDR3 region has 15 residues. J was trimmed by 5 bases and V by 3 bases; bases with no gene match: 10. The CDR3 is CASSSGGREIETQYF. The CDR3 bases are TGCGCCAGCAGCTCGGGCGGGCGGGAGATTGAGACCCAGTACTTC.

This clonotype was seen ten or more times. The V and J genes are TRBV3-1 and TRBJ2-5; TRBD2 aligns across 11 bases. V dropped 2 bases and J dropped 5; count of bases not matched to a gene: 4. The length of the CDR3 is 15 residues. Germline assignment: CDR1 LGHDT and CDR2 YNNKEL (reference sequence). The CDR3 nucleotides are TGTGCCAGCAGCCAACAAAGGACTAGCGGGGAGACCCAGTACTTC. This encodes CASSQQRTSGETQYF.

This clonotype was seen ten or more times. A much larger clone lies a single base off, so this may be a read error. The gene calls are TRBV29-1 and TRBJ2-1; 9 bases map to TRBD1. Germline loops: CDR1 SQVTM, CDR2 ANQGSEA. V lost 4 bases, J lost 6 bases, and 13 bases stayed unmatched. The length of the CDR3 is 16 residues. The CDR3: CSVGGFTGGLCNEQFF. As DNA, the CDR3 is TGCAGCGTTGGGGGGTTTACAGGGGGCCTTTGCAATGAGCAGTTCTTC.

This clonotype was counted ten times or more. This chain connects TRBV27 to TRBJ1-5; D call uncertain. Germline V gene lookup returns CDR1 MNHEY and CDR2 SMNVEV (reference sequence). V was clipped by 5 bases and J by 0 bases, with 8 bases between them. The CDR3 is made up of 14 amino acids. CDR3 region: CASSPISSNQPQHF. Written as DNA, the CDR3 is TGTGCCAGCAGTCCGATATCTAGCAATCAGCCCCAGCATTTT.

This clonotype was seen many times. The chain has TRBV6-2 or TRBV6-3 and TRBJ2-7, with D perhaps matching TRBD1 (6 bases). CDR3 length equals 12 residues. Germline assignment: CDR1 MNHEY and CDR2 SVGEGT. V lost 2 bases to trimming and J lost 7 bases, with 9 bases between them. CDR3 DNA sequence: TGTGCCAGCAGTTACGGGGGCAGGGAGCAGTACTTC. This translates into CASSYGGREQYF.

This clonotype was observed a few times. This chain uses TRBV6-1 with TRBJ2-3; 7 nucleotides align to TRBD2. The CDR3 totals 14 residues. V lost 6 bases to trimming and J lost 1 base; unmatched junction nucleotides: 4. Germline V gene sequence: CDR1 MNHNS, CDR2 SASEGT. In DNA, the CDR3 is TGTGCCAGCAGCGCCACTAGCGGCACAGATACGCAGTATTTT. Protein sequence: CASSATSGTDTQYF.

This clonotype has a count of ten or more. The genes are TRBV2 and TRBJ2-1; D uncertain. Trimming pared 2 bases from V and 5 bases from J, leaving 16 bases between. CDR1 is SNHLY, CDR2 FYNNEI, per germline. The CDR3 has 16 amino acids. The CDR3 nucleotides are TGTGCCAGCAGTGAAAGGTCGCCATACGAAGACAATGAGCAGTTCTTC. It codes for CASSERSPYEDNEQFF.

This clonotype has a count of ten or more. The chain carries TRBV3-1 and TRBJ2-1; the match to TRBD2 covers 15 bases. Per the germline V gene, CDR1 is LGHDT and CDR2 is YNNKEL (reference sequence). The V segment lost 4 bases and the J segment 7 bases; nucleotides outside the gene matches: 5. The CDR3 is 16 residues long. CDR3 residues: CASSLGLAGGGNEQFF. In DNA form, the CDR3 reads TGTGCCAGCAGCCTAGGACTAGCGGGAGGGGGTAATGAGCAGTTCTTC.

Note on this clonotype: This may be a read error: a much more frequent sequence differs by one nucleotide. The rearrangement joins TRBV20-1 to TRBJ2-3; TRBD2 aligns across 9 bases. CDR1 is DFQATT, CDR2 SNEGSKA, per germline (reference sequence). This CDR3 comprises 13 residues. The CDR3 sequence: CSAPGLAADTQCF. The CDR3 bases are TGCAGTGCCCCGGGACTAGCCGCAGATACGCAGTGTTTT.

The table lists this clonotype with many counts. This chain joins TRBV25-1 and TRBJ2-6; no clear D. The CDR3 runs to 16 residues. Germline lookup yields CDR1 MGHDK and CDR2 SYGVNS. The ends were cut back, 7 bases at V and 0 bases at J, with 13 bases in the middle. The chain's CDR3 is CASTSPGGSGANVLTF. The CDR3 DNA reads as TGTGCCAGCACGTCTCCCGGTGGCTCTGGGGCCAACGTCCTGACTTTC.

This clonotype was picked up many times. This chain connects TRBV5-5 to TRBJ1-1; D is unclear. There are 14 residues in the CDR3. Germline loops: CDR1 SGHKS, CDR2 YYEKEE (reference sequence). Trimming cost V 0 bases and J 2 bases, with 8 bases left between them. The CDR3 DNA reads as TGTGCCAGCAGCTTGGGACACGCTAACACTGAAGCTTTCTTT. It encodes CASSLGHANTEAFF.

This clonotype was observed many times. The V call is TRBV2, the J call TRBJ2-4; 9 bases match TRBD1. This CDR3 is 17 amino acids long. Germline CDR1 reads SNHLY; CDR2 reads FYNNEI. V dropped 9 bases and J dropped 2; count of bases not matched to a gene: 14. CDR3 in amino acids: CASASGGQGGPKNIQYF. Here the CDR3 DNA reads TGTGCCAGTGCTTCGGGGGGACAGGGTGGCCCCAAAAACATTCAGTACTTC. Supplemented by reference TRBV2 and TRBJ2-4, the full variable domain reads EPEVTQTPSHQVTQMGQEVILRCVPISNHLYFYWYRQILGQKVEFLVSFYNNEISEKSEIFDDQFSVERPDGSNFTLKIRSTKLEDSAMYFCASASGGQGGPKNIQYFGAGTRLSVL.

This clonotype was found many times. The CDR3 is CASQDPGYNEQFF. The CDR3 DNA follows: TGTGCCAGCCAGGACCCCGGCTACAATGAGCAGTTCTTC. The chain has TRBV12-3 or TRBV12-4 and TRBJ2-1, with D unclear. The CDR3 consists of 13 residues. Trimming shortened V by 8 bases and J by 3 bases, and 11 bases separated the two germline ends.

This clonotype appeared many times. V is TRBV20-1 and J is TRBJ1-5, with TRBD1 matching over 9 bases. Germline CDR1 reads DFQATT; CDR2 reads SNEGSKA (reference sequence). The CDR3 has 14 amino acids. The trim removed 5 bases at V and 6 bases at J, leaving 8 bases unmatched. CDR3 region: CSALPGQGLQPQHF. The CDR3 DNA reads TGCAGTGCTTTGCCGGGACAGGGCCTTCAGCCCCAGCATTTT.

About this clonotype itself: A much larger clone differs from this one at a single base, so this may be a read error. The chain recombines TRBV3-1 with TRBJ1-1, with D unclear. The V end was cut by 1 base, the J end by 8 bases, with 14 bases between. The CDR3 length is 14 residues. Germline V gene data show CDR1 as LGHDT and CDR2 as YNNKEL (reference sequence). This chain's CDR3 is CASSQASAGMEAFF. The DNA of the CDR3 is TGTGCCAGCAGCCAAGCCTCAGCAGGAATGGAAGCTTTCTTT.

This chain joins TRBV4-1 and TRBJ1-2; no clear D. This CDR3 contains 16 residues. Trimming removed 1 base at V and 3 bases at J, with 15 bases between. Germline-derived CDR1 and CDR2 are MGHRA and YSYEKL. CDR3 loop: CASSQANWVGYYGYTF. In DNA form, the CDR3 reads TGCGCCAGCAGCCAAGCCAACTGGGTTGGGTACTATGGCTACACCTTC.

In this sample, this clonotype turned up many times. The chain recombines TRBV9 with TRBJ2-1, with D unclear. The CDR3 length is 14 residues. Trimming removed 0 bases from V and 2 bases from J, with 6 bases in between. Germline V lookup: CDR1 SGDLS, CDR2 YYNGEE. As DNA, the CDR3 is TGTGCCAGCAGCGTAGGTGGGACCTACAATGAGCAGTTCTTC. Protein: CASSVGGTYNEQFF.

As regards this clonotype: Given the absence of the conserved phenylalanine or tryptophan at the CDR3 end, a read error is likely. No DNA is shown, since the ends of the CDR3 on it are uncertain; the CDR3 is the one TCRdb lists. The chain recombines TRBV7-9 with TRBJ2-1; the D call TRBD1 from the table was never checked on the DNA. Germline assignment: CDR1 SEHNR and CDR2 FQNEAQ (reference sequence). 12 amino acids form the CDR3, both terminal residues included. CDR3 loop: CASSPSGDEQIS.

This clonotype was found many times. The chain combines TRBV29-1 with TRBJ1-1, with TRBD1 matching 7 bases. This CDR3 is 12 amino acids long. V gave up 5 bases and J gave up 4 bases; unmatched junction bases: 4. Looked up from germline, CDR1 is SQVTM and CDR2 is ANQGSEA. The CDR3 DNA is TGCAGCGTTACAGGGGACGGCACTGAAGCTTTCTTT. Translated, it gives CSVTGDGTEAFF.

In the case of this clonotype: A much larger clone is a single base away; this may be a read error. The chain uses TRBV3-1 and TRBJ2-1; D is ambiguous. V lost 4 bases, J lost 6 bases, and 16 bases lay in between. Germline CDR1 LGHDT, CDR2 YNNKEL (reference sequence). The CDR3 is 15 residues long. The CDR3 sequence is CASSRASRGTNEQFF. CDR3 sequence (DNA): TGTGCCAGCAGCCGGGCCAGCCGCGGAACCAATGAGCAGTTCTTC.

This clonotype was picked up many times. This chain links TRBV2 with TRBJ1-6; D is unresolved. This CDR3 comprises 11 residues. V gave up 2 bases and J gave up 10 bases, with 3 bases separating them. CDR1 and CDR2 (germline): SNHLY, FYNNEI. CDR3 region: CASSENSPLHF. The CDR3, as DNA: TGTGCCAGCAGTGAAAACTCACCCCTCCACTTT.

This clonotype was seen repeatedly, ten times or more. V and J are TRBV10-3 and TRBJ1-1, with no clear D. Deletions cut 7 bases from V and 1 base from J, with 10 bases between. CDR3 size: 13 residues. CDR1 and CDR2 (germline): ENHRY, SYGVKD. CDR3 DNA: TGTGCCATCACATCAAAAGAGAACACTGAAGCTTTCTTT. Protein sequence: CAITSKENTEAFF.

There are many counts of this clonotype. This chain links TRBV10-3 with TRBJ2-7, with D unresolved. In germline, CDR1 is ENHRY, CDR2 SYGVKD. The CDR3 has 13 residues. Trimming took 5 bases from V and 0 from J, leaving 8 bases between them. CDR3 nucleotides: TGTGCCATCAGTTATGACATCTCCTACGAGCAGTACTTC. Translated: CAISYDISYEQYF.

This clonotype was counted only a few times. V gene TRBV7-8 combines with J gene TRBJ2-7; D is undetermined. This CDR3 region has 14 residues. Germline lookup yields CDR1 SGHVS and CDR2 FQNEAQ. V was pared by 4 bases and J by 0 bases, with 10 bases between. The CDR3 loop reads CASSSRISSYEQYF. The CDR3 DNA sequence: TGTGCCAGCAGCTCCAGGATCAGCTCCTACGAGCAGTACTTC.

This clonotype was seen repeatedly, ten times or more. The genes are TRBV2 and TRBJ2-7; D is unclear. The CDR3 runs 13 residues. Trimming cost V 0 bases and J 7 bases, with 10 bases left between them. Germline V gene data show CDR1 as SNHLY and CDR2 as FYNNEI. The CDR3: CASSEAPLQEQYF. The CDR3, as DNA: TGTGCCAGCAGTGAAGCGCCCCTCCAGGAGCAGTACTTC.